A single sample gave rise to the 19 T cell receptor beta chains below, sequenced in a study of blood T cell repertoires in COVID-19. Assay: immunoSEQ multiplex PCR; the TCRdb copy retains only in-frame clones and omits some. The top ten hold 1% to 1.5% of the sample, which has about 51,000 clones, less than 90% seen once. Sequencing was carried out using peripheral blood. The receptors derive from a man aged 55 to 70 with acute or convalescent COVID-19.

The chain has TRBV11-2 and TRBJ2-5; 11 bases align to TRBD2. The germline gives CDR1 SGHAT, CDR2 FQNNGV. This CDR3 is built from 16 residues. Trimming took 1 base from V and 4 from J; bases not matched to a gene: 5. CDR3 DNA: TGTGCCAGCAGCTTAGTAGCGGGGGGGCTGGGAGAGACCCAGTACTTC. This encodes CASSLVAGGLGETQYF. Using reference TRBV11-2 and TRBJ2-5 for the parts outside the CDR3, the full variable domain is EAGVAQSPRYKIIEKRQSVAFWCNPISGHATLYWYQQILGQGPKLLIQFQNNGVVDDSQLPKDRFSAERLKGVDSTLKIQPAKLEDSAVYLCASSLVAGGLGETQYFGPGTRLLVL.

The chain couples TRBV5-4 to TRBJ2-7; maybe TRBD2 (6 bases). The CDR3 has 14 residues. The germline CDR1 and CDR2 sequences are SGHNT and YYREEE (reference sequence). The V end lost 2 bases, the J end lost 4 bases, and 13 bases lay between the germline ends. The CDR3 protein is CASSFGLSGYEQYF. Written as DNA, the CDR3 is TGTGCCAGCAGCTTTGGACTATCTGGATACGAGCAGTACTTC.

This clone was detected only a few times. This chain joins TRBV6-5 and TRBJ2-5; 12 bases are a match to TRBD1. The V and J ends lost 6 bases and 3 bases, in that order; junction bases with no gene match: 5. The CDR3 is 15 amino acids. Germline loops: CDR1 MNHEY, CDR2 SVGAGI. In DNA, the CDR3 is TGTGCCAGCAGAGCCGGGACAGGGGGCGAAGAGACCCAGTACTTC. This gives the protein CASRAGTGGEETQYF.

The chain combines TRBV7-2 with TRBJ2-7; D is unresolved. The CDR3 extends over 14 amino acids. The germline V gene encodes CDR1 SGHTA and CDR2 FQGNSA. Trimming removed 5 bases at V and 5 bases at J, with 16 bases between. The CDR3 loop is CASSPWSAADEQYF. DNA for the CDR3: TGTGCCAGCAGCCCCTGGAGCGCCGCGGACGAGCAGTACTTC.

CDR3 DNA sequence: TGTGCCAGTTATCCTTTGGGGGGGGGTGTCTCACCCCTCCACTTT. As protein: CASYPLGGGVSPLHF. The chain recombines TRBV28 with TRBJ1-6; weak D call: TRBD1 (5 bases). Trimming stripped 9 bases from V and 10 bases from J, with 22 bases between. This CDR3 contains 15 residues. Germline values: CDR1 MDHEN, CDR2 SYDVKM.

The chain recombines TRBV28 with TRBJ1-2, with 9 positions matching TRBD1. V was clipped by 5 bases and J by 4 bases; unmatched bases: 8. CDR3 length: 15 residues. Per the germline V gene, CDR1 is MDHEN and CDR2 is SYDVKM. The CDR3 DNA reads TGTGCCAGCAGTCAGGGGACAGGGAGGGCCTATGGCTACACCTTC. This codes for CASSQGTGRAYGYTF.

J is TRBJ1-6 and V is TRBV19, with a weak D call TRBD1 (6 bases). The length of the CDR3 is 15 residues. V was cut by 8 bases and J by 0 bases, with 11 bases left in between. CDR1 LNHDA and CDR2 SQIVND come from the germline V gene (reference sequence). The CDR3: CASDTGSSYNSPLHF. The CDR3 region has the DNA TGTGCCAGTGATACAGGGAGCTCCTATAATTCACCCCTCCACTTT.

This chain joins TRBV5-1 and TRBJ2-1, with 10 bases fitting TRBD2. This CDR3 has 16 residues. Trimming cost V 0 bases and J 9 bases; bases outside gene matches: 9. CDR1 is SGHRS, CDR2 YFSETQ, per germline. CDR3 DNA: TGCGCCAGCAGCTTGGCACCGGGTGTAGCGGGAGGTGAGCAGTTCTTC. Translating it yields CASSLAPGVAGGEQFF.

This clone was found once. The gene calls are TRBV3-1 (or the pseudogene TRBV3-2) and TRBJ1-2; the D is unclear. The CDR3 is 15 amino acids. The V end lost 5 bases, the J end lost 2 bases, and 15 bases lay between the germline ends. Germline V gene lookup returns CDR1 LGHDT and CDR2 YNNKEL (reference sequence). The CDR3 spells CASSGTRFGNYGYTF. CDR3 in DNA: TGTGCCAGCAGCGGAACTCGGTTCGGGAACTATGGCTACACCTTC.

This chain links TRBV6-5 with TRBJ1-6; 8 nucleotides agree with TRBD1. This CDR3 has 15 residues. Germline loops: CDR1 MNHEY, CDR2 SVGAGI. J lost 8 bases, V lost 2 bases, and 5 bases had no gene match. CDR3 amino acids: CASSYTQGADSPLHF. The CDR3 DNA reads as TGTGCCAGCAGTTACACTCAGGGGGCTGATTCACCCCTCCACTTT.

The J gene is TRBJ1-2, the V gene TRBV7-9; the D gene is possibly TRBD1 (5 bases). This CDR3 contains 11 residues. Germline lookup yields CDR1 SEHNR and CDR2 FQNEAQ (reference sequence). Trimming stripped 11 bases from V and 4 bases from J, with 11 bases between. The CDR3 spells CAGGGVYGYTF. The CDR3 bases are TGTGCCGGCGGGGGTGTCTATGGCTACACCTTC.

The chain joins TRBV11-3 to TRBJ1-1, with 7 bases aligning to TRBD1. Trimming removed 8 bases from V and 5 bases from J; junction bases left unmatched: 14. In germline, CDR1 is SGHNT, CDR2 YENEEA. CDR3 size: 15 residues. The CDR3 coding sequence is TGTGCCAGCTCTTCCCCGACAGGGCTTAATACTGAAGCTTTCTTT. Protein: CASSSPTGLNTEAFF.

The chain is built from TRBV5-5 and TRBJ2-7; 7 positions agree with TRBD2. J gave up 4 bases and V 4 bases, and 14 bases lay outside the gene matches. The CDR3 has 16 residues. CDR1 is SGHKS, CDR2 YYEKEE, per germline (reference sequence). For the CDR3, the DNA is TGTGCCAGCAGCCCCATCGGGGGGTCCAATTCGTACGAGCAGTACTTC. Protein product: CASSPIGGSNSYEQYF.

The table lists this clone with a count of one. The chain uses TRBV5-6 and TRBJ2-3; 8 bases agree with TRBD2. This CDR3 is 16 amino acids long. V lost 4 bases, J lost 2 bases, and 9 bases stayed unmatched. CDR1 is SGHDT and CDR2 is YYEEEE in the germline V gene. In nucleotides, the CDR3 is TGTGCCAGCAGCCATTCTAGCGGGTTCGACACAGATACGCAGTATTTT. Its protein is CASSHSSGFDTDTQYF.

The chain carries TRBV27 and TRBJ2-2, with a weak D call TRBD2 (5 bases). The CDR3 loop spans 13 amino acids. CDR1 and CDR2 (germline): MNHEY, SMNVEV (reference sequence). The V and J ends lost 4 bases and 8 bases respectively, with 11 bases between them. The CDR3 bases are TGTGCCAGCAGTTCGCGGACTGCGGGGGAGCTGTTTTTT. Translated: CASSSRTAGELFF.

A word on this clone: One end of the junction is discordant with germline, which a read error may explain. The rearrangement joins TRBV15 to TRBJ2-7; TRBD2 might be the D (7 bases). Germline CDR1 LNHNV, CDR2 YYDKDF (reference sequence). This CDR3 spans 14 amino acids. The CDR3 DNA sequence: TGTGCCACCAGCCGAGAGGTAGGGGGGGGCGAGCAGTACTTC. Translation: CATSREVGGGEQYF. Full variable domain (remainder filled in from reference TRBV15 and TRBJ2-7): DAMVIQNPRYQVTQFGKPVTLSCSQTLNHNVMYWYQQKSSQAPKLLFHYYDKDFNNEADTPDNFQSRRPNTSFCFLDIRSPGLGDTAMYLCATSREVGGGEQYFGPGTRLTVT.

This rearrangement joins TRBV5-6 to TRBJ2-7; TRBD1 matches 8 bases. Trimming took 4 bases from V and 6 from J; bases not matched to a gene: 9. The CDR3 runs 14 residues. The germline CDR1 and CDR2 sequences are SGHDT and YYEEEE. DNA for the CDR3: TGTGCCAGCAGCATTCGACAGGGGACACCCGAGCAGTACTTC. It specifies CASSIRQGTPEQYF. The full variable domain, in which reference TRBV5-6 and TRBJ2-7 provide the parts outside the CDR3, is DAGVTQSPTHLIKTRGQQVTLRCSPKSGHDTVSWYQQALGQGPQFIFQYYEEEERQRGNFPDRFSGHQFPNYSSELNVNALLLGDSALYLCASSIRQGTPEQYFGPGTRLTVT.

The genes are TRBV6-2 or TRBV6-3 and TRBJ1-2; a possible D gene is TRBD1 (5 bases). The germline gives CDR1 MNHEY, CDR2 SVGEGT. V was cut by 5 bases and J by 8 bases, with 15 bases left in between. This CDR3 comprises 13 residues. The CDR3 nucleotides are TGTGCCAGCAGTAAGTACCAGGGTGACGGCTACACCTTC. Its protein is CASSKYQGDGYTF.

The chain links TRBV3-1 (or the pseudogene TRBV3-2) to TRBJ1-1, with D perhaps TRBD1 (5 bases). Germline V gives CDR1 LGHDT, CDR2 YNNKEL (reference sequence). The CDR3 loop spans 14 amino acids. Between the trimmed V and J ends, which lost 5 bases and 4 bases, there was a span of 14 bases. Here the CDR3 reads CASSVGARVTEAFF. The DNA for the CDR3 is TGTGCCAGCAGCGTCGGAGCCAGGGTCACTGAAGCTTTCTTT.